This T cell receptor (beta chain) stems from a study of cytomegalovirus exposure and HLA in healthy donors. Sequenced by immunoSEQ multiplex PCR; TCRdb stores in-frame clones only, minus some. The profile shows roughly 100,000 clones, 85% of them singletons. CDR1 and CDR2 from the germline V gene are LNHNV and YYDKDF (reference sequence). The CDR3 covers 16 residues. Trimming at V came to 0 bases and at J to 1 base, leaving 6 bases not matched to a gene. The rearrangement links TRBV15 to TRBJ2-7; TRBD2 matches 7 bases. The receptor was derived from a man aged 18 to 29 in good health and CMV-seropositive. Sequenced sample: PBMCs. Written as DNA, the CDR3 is TGTGCCACCAGCAGAGATCACGGCGGGAGTTCCTACGAGCAGTACTTC. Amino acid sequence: CATSRDHGGSSYEQYF.